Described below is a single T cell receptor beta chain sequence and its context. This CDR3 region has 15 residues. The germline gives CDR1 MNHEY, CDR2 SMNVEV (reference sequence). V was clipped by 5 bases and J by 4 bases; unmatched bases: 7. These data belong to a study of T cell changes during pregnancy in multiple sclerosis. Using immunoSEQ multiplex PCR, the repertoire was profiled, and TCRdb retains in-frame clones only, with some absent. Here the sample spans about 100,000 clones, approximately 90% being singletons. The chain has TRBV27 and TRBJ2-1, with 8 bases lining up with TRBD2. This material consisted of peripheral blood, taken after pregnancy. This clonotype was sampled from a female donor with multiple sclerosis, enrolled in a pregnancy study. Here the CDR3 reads CASSLSGISYNEQFF. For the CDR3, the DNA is TGTGCCAGCAGTCTTAGCGGGATCTCTTACAATGAGCAGTTCTTC.